The 24 T cell receptor beta chains listed next were all sequenced from one sample in a study of blood T cell repertoires in COVID-19 (dated by TCRdb to about 2020). Library preparation was by the immunoSEQ multiplex PCR assay. The immuneACCESS repertoire file appears here via TCRdb, limited to in-frame rearrangements. These files lack a portion of the clones; in checked studies, under half of the deficit traces to unresolved V genes, and the cause of the others is not known. The sample table shows about 400,000 clones, and 88% are seen once. The ten largest account for over 2% of the sample. Sample: PBMCs or T cells enriched from blood (not recorded which). Source of these receptors: a middle-aged woman with acute COVID-19.

The chain recombines TRBV3-1 (or the pseudogene TRBV3-2) with TRBJ2-7, with TRBD1 matching over 7 bases. V shed 5 bases and J 3 bases; nucleotides not matched to a gene: 7. The V gene's germline CDR1 is LGHDT and CDR2 YNNKEL (reference sequence). This CDR3 region has 14 residues. This chain's CDR3 is CASSTGTAIYEQYF. Here the CDR3 DNA reads TGTGCCAGCAGCACCGGGACAGCGATCTACGAGCAGTACTTC.

The chain recombines TRBV5-1 with TRBJ2-7; TRBD1 agrees at 7 bases. V shed 0 bases, J shed 7 bases, and the junction held 10 bases outside the gene matches. The germline V gene has CDR1 SGHRS and CDR2 YFSETQ. The CDR3 covers 15 residues. The CDR3: CASSLDSRTGLEQYF. The CDR3 nucleotides are TGCGCCAGCAGCTTGGATTCGAGGACAGGTTTAGAGCAGTACTTC.

V and J are TRBV7-9 and TRBJ2-7; D possibly corresponds to TRBD1 (6 bases). The V gene lost 4 bases and the J gene lost 3 bases, with 16 bases spanning the gap. Germline V gene sequence: CDR1 SEHNR, CDR2 FQNEAQ (reference sequence). The CDR3 covers 15 residues. CDR3 sequence: CASSSPGDMGYEQYF. The CDR3, as DNA: TGTGCCAGCAGCTCCCCAGGGGACATGGGCTACGAGCAGTACTTC.

This chain uses TRBV6-1 with TRBJ2-1; 8 bases match TRBD1. This CDR3 contains 15 residues. Germline-derived CDR1 and CDR2 are MNHNS and SASEGT. V lost 0 bases and J lost 4; bases outside the gene matches: 2. The CDR3 DNA reads TGTGCCAGCAGTGAAGCAGGACAGGGTTACAATGAGCAGTTCTTC. This codes for CASSEAGQGYNEQFF.

Only a few counts were recorded for this clone. Additional DNA sequences in this sample encode the identical CDR3. The chain has TRBV30 and TRBJ1-1; D remains unclear. Deletions cut 1 base from V and 1 base from J, with 7 bases between. The CDR3 covers 13 residues. CDR1 GTSNPN and CDR2 SVGIG come from the germline V gene (reference sequence). CDR3 DNA: TGTGCCTGGAGTGCGGGTAAGAACACTGAAGCTTTCTTT. Protein sequence: CAWSAGKNTEAFF. The variable domain in full, completed from reference TRBV30 and TRBJ1-1, reads SQTIHQWPATLVQPVGSPLSLECTVEGTSNPNLYWYRQAAGRGLQLLFYSVGIGQISSEVPQNLSASRPQDRQFILSSKKLLLSDSGFYLCAWSAGKNTEAFFGQGTRLTVV.

This clone showed up just once. This chain uses TRBV7-2 with TRBJ2-7; 8 bases fit TRBD1. Germline lookup yields CDR1 SGHTA and CDR2 FQGNSA. The CDR3 sequence is 15 residues long. J lost 7 bases, V lost 5 bases, and 13 bases had no gene match. The CDR3 DNA reads as TGTGCCAGCAGCCCCCCCTGGACAGGGTCAGCGGAGCAGTACTTC. It translates to CASSPPWTGSAEQYF.

The V gene is TRBV18, the J gene TRBJ2-2, with 7 bases aligning to TRBD1. V was clipped by 2 bases and J by 1 base; unmatched bases: 4. There are 16 residues in the CDR3. Germline V gene sequence: CDR1 KGHSH, CDR2 LQKENI. For the CDR3, the DNA is TGTGCCAGCTCACCATGGTGGACAGGGAACACCGGGGAGCTGTTTTTT. Its protein product is CASSPWWTGNTGELFF.

The chain employs TRBV5-4 and TRBJ2-7, with 10 bases identical to TRBD1. The trim removed 3 bases at V and 12 bases at J, leaving 12 bases unmatched. The CDR3 totals 14 residues. The V gene's germline CDR1 is SGHNT and CDR2 YYREEE (reference sequence). The chain's CDR3 is CASSSGTGAGGSYF. DNA for the CDR3: TGTGCCAGCAGCTCAGGGACAGGGGCCGGAGGGTCGTACTTC.

The chain employs TRBV5-4 and TRBJ2-1; tentatively, D is TRBD2 (7 bases). V was shortened by 0 bases and J by 5 bases, with 12 bases between the two germline ends. CDR1 and CDR2 from the germline V gene are SGHNT and YYREEE (reference sequence). The CDR3 loop spans 15 amino acids. The CDR3 nucleotides read TGTGCCAGCAGCTTGGGACGGGGGGCACACAATGAGCAGTTCTTC. This encodes CASSLGRGAHNEQFF.

This rearrangement joins TRBV4-2 to TRBJ2-1, with TRBD1 matching 10 bases. The CDR3 length is 16 residues. Germline loops: CDR1 LGHNA, CDR2 YNFKEQ. Unmatched junction bases numbered 7, after V lost 4 bases and J lost 4 bases. The CDR3 bases are TGTGCCAGCAGCCGACCCGGGACAGGGGCGTACAATGAGCAGTTCTTC. Protein sequence: CASSRPGTGAYNEQFF.

With regard to this clone: Other DNA sequences from this sample encode an identical CDR3 as well. V is TRBV18 and J is TRBJ1-1, with 10 bases fitting TRBD1. This CDR3 region has 15 residues. CDR1 and CDR2 (germline): KGHSH, LQKENI. The trim removed 3 bases at V and 3 bases at J, leaving 4 bases unmatched. The CDR3 DNA sequence: TGTGCCAGCTCACCCCTGGACAGGGGGTACACTGAAGCTTTCTTT. The encoded protein is CASSPLDRGYTEAFF.

The chain recombines TRBV10-2 with TRBJ1-1; D gene uncertain. This CDR3 has 17 residues. Trimming stripped 2 bases from V and 6 bases from J, with 22 bases between. Looked up from germline, CDR1 is WSHSY and CDR2 is SAAADI. The CDR3 loop reads CASSEPMSDGLGAEAFF. CDR3 coding DNA: TGCGCCAGCAGTGAGCCGATGTCGGACGGGCTCGGGGCTGAAGCTTTCTTT.

The rearrangement links TRBV6-5 to TRBJ2-7; 12 nucleotides agree with TRBD1. The germline V gene has CDR1 MNHEY and CDR2 SVGAGI. CDR3 size: 15 residues. The ends lost 7 bases at V and 3 bases at J; junction bases unmatched: 7. Here the CDR3 reads CASKTGTGGLYEQYF. CDR3 nucleotides: TGTGCCAGCAAGACCGGGACAGGGGGCCTCTACGAGCAGTACTTC.

In this sample, this clone turned up once. The V gene is TRBV27, the J gene TRBJ1-1, with D possibly TRBD1 on 5 matching bases. The CDR3 runs 12 residues. The germline gives CDR1 MNHEY, CDR2 SMNVEV (reference sequence). The V and J ends lost 9 bases and 1 base respectively, with 9 bases between them. For the CDR3, the DNA is TGTGCCAGTTATAGGGGGAACACTGAAGCTTTCTTT. Protein product: CASYRGNTEAFF.

Only one count was recorded for this clone. V gene TRBV24-1 combines with J gene TRBJ1-1, with D perhaps TRBD1 (6 bases). V gave up 2 bases and J gave up 6 bases, with 18 bases separating them. In germline, CDR1 is KGHDR, CDR2 SFDVKD. CDR3 length: 16 residues. The CDR3, as DNA: TGTGCCACCAGTGATTCCCACTCACAGGGATTTTCTGAAGCTTTCTTT. Translating gives CATSDSHSQGFSEAFF.

This clone was counted between two and nine times. This chain links TRBV6-2 or TRBV6-3 with TRBJ1-1, with 7 bases that match TRBD1. The CDR3 is 15 amino acids. Germline V gives CDR1 MNHEY, CDR2 SVGEGT. V was clipped by 2 bases and J by 0 bases; unmatched bases: 3. CDR3 in DNA: TGTGCCAGCAGTTACGGGGACAGTGTGAACACTGAAGCTTTCTTT. The encoded protein is CASSYGDSVNTEAFF.

This chain links TRBV13 with TRBJ2-4, with TRBD1 matching over 9 bases. Germline V CDR1 and CDR2: PRHDT, FYEKMQ (reference sequence). The CDR3 is 17 amino acids. The J segment lost 0 bases and the V segment lost 5 bases, leaving 8 bases of the junction unmatched. The CDR3 bases are TGTGCCAGCAGCCCAACAGGGGGCGAACCAGCCAAAAACATTCAGTACTTC. It encodes CASSPTGGEPAKNIQYF.

The V gene is TRBV19, the J gene TRBJ1-3; 7 positions match TRBD1. CDR3 length equals 18 residues. Germline V gene lookup returns CDR1 LNHDA and CDR2 SQIVND (reference sequence). V shed 6 bases and J 1 base; nucleotides not matched to a gene: 15. The DNA of the CDR3 is TGTGCCAGTAGGAGGAGACAGGGCTACTCCGCATCTGGAAACACCATATATTTT. This translates into CASRRRQGYSASGNTIYF.

This chain joins TRBV5-4 and TRBJ2-7; 12 bases match TRBD2. The trim removed 0 bases at V and 1 base at J, leaving 2 bases unmatched. The CDR3 has 16 residues. Germline CDR1 SGHNT, CDR2 YYREEE (reference sequence). The CDR3 DNA reads TGTGCCAGCAGCTTGGTGACTAGCGGGGGATCCTACGAGCAGTACTTC. This sequence encodes CASSLVTSGGSYEQYF.

The chain recombines TRBV7-2 with TRBJ1-5; a possible D gene is TRBD1 (6 bases). The CDR3 loop spans 13 amino acids. V lost 3 bases to trimming and J lost 10 bases, with 13 bases between them. Germline values: CDR1 SGHTA, CDR2 FQGNSA. Here the CDR3 reads CASSLDWGRPQHF. The CDR3 nucleotides are TGTGCCAGCAGCTTGGACTGGGGGCGACCCCAGCATTTT.

V and J are TRBV4-2 and TRBJ1-6, with 7 nucleotides matching TRBD1. Germline-derived CDR1 and CDR2 are LGHNA and YNFKEQ. The J segment lost 10 bases and the V segment lost 4 bases, leaving 7 bases of the junction unmatched. This CDR3 comprises 14 residues. The CDR3 protein is CASSLEGALSPLHF. The CDR3 DNA sequence: TGTGCCAGCAGCCTGGAGGGGGCATTATCACCCCTCCACTTT.

The chain uses TRBV18 and TRBJ1-1, with D tentatively TRBD1 (5 bases). Looked up from germline, CDR1 is KGHSH and CDR2 is LQKENI. Trimming stripped 1 base from V and 4 bases from J, with 13 bases between. This CDR3 has 15 amino acids. The CDR3 spells CASSPLTTRGTEAFF. CDR3 DNA: TGTGCCAGCTCACCACTGACCACAAGGGGCACTGAAGCTTTCTTT. The whole variable domain, remainder taken from reference TRBV18 and TRBJ1-1, is NAGVMQNPRHLVRRRGQEARLRCSPMKGHSHVYWYRQLPEEGLKFMVYLQKENIIDESGMPKERFSAEFPKEGPSILRIQQVVRGDSAAYFCASSPLTTRGTEAFFGQGTRLTVV.

The gene calls are TRBV3-1 (or the pseudogene TRBV3-2) and TRBJ2-5, with 8 bases lining up with TRBD2. The CDR3 is 14 amino acids. CDR1 LGHDT and CDR2 YNNKEL come from the germline V gene (reference sequence). Trimming at V came to 5 bases and at J to 5 bases, leaving 7 bases not matched to a gene. Here the CDR3 reads CASSRRGGPETQYF. In DNA, the CDR3 is TGTGCCAGCAGCAGACGGGGGGGCCCGGAGACCCAGTACTTC.

The V gene is TRBV15, the J gene TRBJ2-1; unclear D gene. The length of the CDR3 is 13 residues. V gave up 0 bases and J gave up 13 bases, with 13 bases separating them. Germline V gives CDR1 LNHNV, CDR2 YYDKDF (reference sequence). CDR3 loop: CATSRDRVGTQFF. CDR3 sequence (DNA): TGTGCCACCAGCAGAGATCGTGTGGGCACCCAGTTCTTC.